This T cell receptor (beta chain) is drawn from a study of tumor-infiltrating lymphocytes in primary liver carcinoma. Study-level information: Patients underwent resection of primary liver carcinoma. Subjects consisted of male and female patients aged 30 to 69 years.

Unsorted whole blood served as the source of blood RNA, and germline DNA was extracted as well. Chronic HBV infection affected patients, none of whom had received treatment. Preoperatively, peripheral blood was drawn, roughly 3.8 milliliters in total. Starting material of around 460 ng total RNA yielded TCR beta cDNA via a constant-region primer. Three-round nested multiplex PCR performed with slightly modified ARM-PCR produced the TCR beta libraries. TCRdb re-analysed the multiplex PCR reads in MiXCR, keeping a single row per CDR3 protein. The data show 310,000 or so distinct CDR3 sequences, approximately 58% seen once. About this clonotype itself: A much larger clone differs from this one at a single base, so this may be a read error.

Sequenced input: peripheral blood. The clonotype comes from a woman aged 25 to 39 with primary liver carcinoma and hepatitis B virus infection.

CDR3 coding DNA: TGCAGCGTCGAGACGACAGATACGCAGTATTTT. Protein sequence: CSVETTDTQYF. The V and J genes are TRBV29-1 and TRBJ2-3; D uncertain. This CDR3 region has 11 residues. The germline gives CDR1 SQVTM, CDR2 ANQGSEA. With 6 bases removed from V and 3 bases from J, the gap between germline ends came to 7 bases.